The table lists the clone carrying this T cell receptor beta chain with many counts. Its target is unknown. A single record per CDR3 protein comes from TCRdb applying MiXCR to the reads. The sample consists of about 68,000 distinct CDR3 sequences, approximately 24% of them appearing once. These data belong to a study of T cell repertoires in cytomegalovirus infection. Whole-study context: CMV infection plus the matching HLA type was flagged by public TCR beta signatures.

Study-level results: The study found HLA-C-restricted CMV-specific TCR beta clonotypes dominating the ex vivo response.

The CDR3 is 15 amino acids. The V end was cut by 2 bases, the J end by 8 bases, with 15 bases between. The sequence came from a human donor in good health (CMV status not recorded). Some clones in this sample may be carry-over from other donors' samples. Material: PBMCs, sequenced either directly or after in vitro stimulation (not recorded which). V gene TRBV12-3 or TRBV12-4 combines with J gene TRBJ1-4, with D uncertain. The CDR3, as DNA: TGTGCCAGCAGTTTAAGATCCCACGCCGGGGAAAAACTGTTTTTT. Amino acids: CASSLRSHAGEKLFF.